The entry below gives a single TCR beta chain sequence along with its context. Using immunoSEQ multiplex PCR, the repertoire was profiled, and TCRdb retains in-frame clones only, with some absent. The repertoire has some 140,000 clones, 80% to 85% of them found once; the top ten carry about 5.5%. Cohort allocation depended upon clinical history that participants reported. Deletions cut 5 bases from V and 0 bases from J, with 10 bases between. CDR3 length: 15 residues. Germline values: CDR1 LNHDA, CDR2 SQIVND (reference sequence). The source of the sample is a study of blood T cell repertoires in COVID-19. Study summary: Acute-phase and convalescent COVID-19 samples originated in the United States, Italy and Spain.

The rearrangement links TRBV19 to TRBJ1-4; TRBD1 is a possible D gene (5 bases). This sequence originates from a man in his forties with acute COVID-19. The material sequenced was PBMCs or T cells enriched from blood (not recorded which). The CDR3 DNA is TGTGCCAGTAGTCTTTGGACATCAACTAATGAAAAACTGTTTTTT. Translation gives CASSLWTSTNEKLFF.